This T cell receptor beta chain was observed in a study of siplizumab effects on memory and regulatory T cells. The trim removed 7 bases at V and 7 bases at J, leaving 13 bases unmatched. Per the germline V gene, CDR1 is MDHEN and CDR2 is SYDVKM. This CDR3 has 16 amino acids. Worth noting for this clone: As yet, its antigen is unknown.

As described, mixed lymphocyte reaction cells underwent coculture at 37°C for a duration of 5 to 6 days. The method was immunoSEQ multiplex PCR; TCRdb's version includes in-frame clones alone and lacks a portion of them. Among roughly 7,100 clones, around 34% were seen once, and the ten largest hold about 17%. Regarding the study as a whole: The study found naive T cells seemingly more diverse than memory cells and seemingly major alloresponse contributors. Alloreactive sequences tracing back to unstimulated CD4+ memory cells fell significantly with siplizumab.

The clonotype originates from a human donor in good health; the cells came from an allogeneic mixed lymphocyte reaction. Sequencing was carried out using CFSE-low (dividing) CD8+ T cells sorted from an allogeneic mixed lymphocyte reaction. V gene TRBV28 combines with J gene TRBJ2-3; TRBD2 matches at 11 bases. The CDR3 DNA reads TGTGCCAGCACGCTCTTTATAGCGGGAGGGCAGAATACGCAGTATTTT. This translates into CASTLFIAGGQNTQYF.